This TCR beta chain is drawn from a study of early T cells in non-severe SARS-CoV-2 infection. This clonotype was observed many times. The TCR library protocol attached unique molecular identifiers to the individual cDNA molecules. TCRdb reanalysed the 5' RACE reads using MiXCR and keeps one entry per CDR3 protein. This sample carries 65,000 to 90,000 distinct CDR3 sequences, 10% to 15% of them seen once, and the ten largest clones take 4% to 5.5%. Material: whole blood. The clonotype comes from an adult who was a healthcare worker with PCR-confirmed SARS-CoV-2 infection or an uninfected control (not recorded which).

The CDR3 coding sequence is TGTGCCAGCAGTGACGGACCCACAGATACGCAGTATTTT. Residues: CASSDGPTDTQYF. The V call is TRBV6-4, the J call TRBJ2-3; unclear D gene. The CDR3 loop spans 13 amino acids. With 2 bases removed from V and 2 bases from J, the gap between germline ends came to 5 bases. The germline V gene encodes CDR1 MRHNA and CDR2 SNTAGT.